This T cell receptor (beta chain) was sequenced in a study of metastatic and nonmetastatic thyroid tumors. There are many counts of this clone. Through MiXCR, TCRdb re-clonotyped the PCR reads. The sample holds approximately 31,000 clones, roughly 29% seen once. Every patient was untreated before thyroid surgery. V was pared by 3 bases and J by 7 bases, with 17 bases between. The CDR3 sequence is 15 residues long. Germline V gene sequence: CDR1 SGDLS, CDR2 YYNGEE. This sequence was found in a female donor with papillary thyroid cancer or a benign thyroid nodule (not recorded which). Some clones in this sample may be carry-over from other donors' samples. The chain is built from TRBV9 and TRBJ1-5, with TRBD1 as a possible D gene (5 bases). The material sequenced was blood. CDR3 amino acids: CASSASAGAGQPQHF. CDR3 DNA: TGTGCCAGCAGCGCCTCCGCCGGGGCGGGGCAGCCCCAGCATTTT.